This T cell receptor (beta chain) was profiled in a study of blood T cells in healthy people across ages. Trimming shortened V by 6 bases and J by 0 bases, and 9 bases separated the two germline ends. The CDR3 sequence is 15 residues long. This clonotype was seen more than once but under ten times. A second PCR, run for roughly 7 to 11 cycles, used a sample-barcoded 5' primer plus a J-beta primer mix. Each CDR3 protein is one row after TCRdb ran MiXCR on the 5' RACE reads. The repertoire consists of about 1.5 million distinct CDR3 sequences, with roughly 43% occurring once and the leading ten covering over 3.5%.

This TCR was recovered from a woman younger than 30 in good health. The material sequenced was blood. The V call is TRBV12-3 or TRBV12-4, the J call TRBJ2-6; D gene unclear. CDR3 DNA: TGTGCCAGCAGCCGCGGTAACTCTGGGGCCAACGTCCTGACTTTC. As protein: CASSRGNSGANVLTF.